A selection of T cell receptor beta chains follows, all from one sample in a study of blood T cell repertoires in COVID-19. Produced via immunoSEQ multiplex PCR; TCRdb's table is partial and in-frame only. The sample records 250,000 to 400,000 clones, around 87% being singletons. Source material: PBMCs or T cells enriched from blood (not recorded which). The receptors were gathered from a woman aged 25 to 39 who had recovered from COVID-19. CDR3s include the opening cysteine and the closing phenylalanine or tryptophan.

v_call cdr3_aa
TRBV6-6 CASSLTPLPGQGHFGGYTF
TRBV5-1 CASATVYGGGEKLFF
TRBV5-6 CASSSPGGEEAGELFF
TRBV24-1 CATSDSRQGSNSPLHF
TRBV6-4 CASSQGGDQPQHF
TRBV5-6 CASSSISGQGVGPLHF
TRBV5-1 CASSSGQGDWYGYTF
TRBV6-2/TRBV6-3 CASSYGLVEQYF
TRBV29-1 CSVYPRLDYEQYF
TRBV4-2 CASSQGTGINEKLFF
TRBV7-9 CASSLGTGEVDGYTF
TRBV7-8 CASSQEGLSGNTIYF
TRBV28 CASSPPGQFYGYTF
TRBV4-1 CASSQEVTAATNEKLFF
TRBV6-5 CASSYAGTRDTQYF
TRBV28 CASSMGQDWLQYF
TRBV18 CASSRPTVMNTEAFF
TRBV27 CASSLGQRSPLHF
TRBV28 CASSLGEATNEKLFF
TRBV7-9 CASSPPGQGAGNTEAFF
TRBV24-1 CATSAADRGDEKLFF
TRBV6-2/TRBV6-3 CASSPQTGGWDNEQFF
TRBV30 CAWSPGQTNYGYTF
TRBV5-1 CASLMGGAEDTQYF
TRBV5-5 CASSRGVAANEKLFF
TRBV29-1 CSVDGNGANVLTF
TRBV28 CASTGGNEQFF
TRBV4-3 CASSQDRKARGSDTQYF
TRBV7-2 CASSLASGNTIYF
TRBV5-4 CASSLGPEGAQKTQYF
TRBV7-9 CASARLGGPVYTF
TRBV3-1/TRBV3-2 CASSQPGGGEAFF
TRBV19 CASSIGPGRNTEAFF
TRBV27 CEGASTCYGYTF
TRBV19 CASRTGGTEAFF
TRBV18 CASSPTSGVSSYEQYF
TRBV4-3 CASSQEDIGLGVNSPLHF
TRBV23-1 CASNSPWGGRETQYF
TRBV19 CASRHGQESSYEQYF